Shown below are 30 T cell receptor beta chains from a single sample sequenced in a study of blood T cell repertoires in COVID-19. TCRdb keeps only in-frame clones here, not all; method: immunoSEQ multiplex PCR. The sample includes 300,000 to 350,000 clones, 80% to 90% of them seen just once. Sequences were obtained from PBMCs or T cells enriched from blood (not recorded which). These TCRs come from a man aged 25 to 40 who had recovered from COVID-19.

This chain connects TRBV7-9 to TRBJ1-5; maybe TRBD1 (5 bases). This CDR3 contains 12 residues. CDR1 is SEHNR and CDR2 is FQNEAQ in the germline V gene (reference sequence). The V and J ends lost 6 bases and 4 bases respectively, with 7 bases between them. CDR3 nucleotides: TGTGCCAGCAGTCGGGGGAATCAGCCCCAGCATTTT. The encoded protein is CASSRGNQPQHF.

The rearrangement uses TRBV11-3 and TRBJ2-3; 10 bases are shared with TRBD1. V trimming: 2 bases; J trimming: 4 bases; junction bases outside the gene matches: 3. There are 15 residues in the CDR3. Germline V gives CDR1 SGHNT, CDR2 YENEEA. The DNA for the CDR3 is TGTGCCAGCAGCTTACGACAGGGGGCTTCAGATACGCAGTATTTT. Protein sequence: CASSLRQGASDTQYF.

J is TRBJ1-1 and V is TRBV11-2; 10 bases match TRBD1. Per germline, CDR1 SGHAT and CDR2 FQNNGV. J lost 5 bases, V lost 5 bases, and 8 bases had no gene match. There are 15 residues in the CDR3. CDR3 in amino acids: CASSPGDRGETEAFF. Here the CDR3 DNA reads TGTGCCAGCAGCCCAGGGGACAGGGGAGAAACTGAAGCTTTCTTT.

This clone has a handful of counts. This chain connects TRBV27 to TRBJ1-5, with 7 nucleotides matching TRBD1. The CDR3 totals 14 residues. Trimming cost V 2 bases and J 4 bases; bases outside gene matches: 2. Germline V lookup: CDR1 MNHEY, CDR2 SMNVEV (reference sequence). The CDR3 nucleotides are TGTGCCAGCAGTTTAGGCAGGGGGAATCAGCCCCAGCATTTT. Its protein is CASSLGRGNQPQHF.

This clone was observed a single time. The gene calls are TRBV27 and TRBJ1-2, with D unclear. This CDR3 spans 8 amino acids. The V gene lost 5 bases and the J gene lost 14 bases, with 6 bases spanning the gap. CDR1 and CDR2 (germline): MNHEY, SMNVEV (reference sequence). The DNA for the CDR3 is TGTGCCAGCAGTCTAAAAACCTTC. Its translation is CASSLKTF.

The V and J genes are TRBV30 and TRBJ1-6; 9 positions match TRBD1. This CDR3 has 14 residues. J was trimmed by 10 bases and V by 1 base; bases with no gene match: 5. CDR1 and CDR2 (germline): GTSNPN, SVGIG (reference sequence). The CDR3 loop reads CAWSAGQGASPLHF. The DNA for the CDR3 is TGTGCCTGGAGTGCGGGACAGGGAGCATCACCCCTCCACTTT.

V usage is TRBV19 and J usage is TRBJ1-1; D gene uncertain. In germline, CDR1 is LNHDA, CDR2 SQIVND (reference sequence). V lost 5 bases, J lost 3 bases, and 13 bases lay in between. This CDR3 is 14 amino acids long. CDR3 nucleotides: TGTGCCAGTAGTCCCTCGAGCCCATACACTGAAGCTTTCTTT. Its translation: CASSPSSPYTEAFF.

The chain joins TRBV4-3 to TRBJ2-3, with D possibly TRBD2 on 7 matching bases. Trimming took off 3 bases at V and 3 bases at J, with 16 bases between the two ends. CDR1 LGHNA and CDR2 YSLEER come from the germline V gene. The CDR3 runs to 16 residues. The CDR3 spells CASSHRGGVGTDTQYF. CDR3 DNA: TGCGCCAGCAGCCACCGAGGGGGGGTGGGGACAGATACGCAGTATTTT.

The rearrangement joins TRBV19 to TRBJ1-2, with D perhaps matching TRBD1 (5 bases). Germline CDR1 is LNHDA and CDR2 is SQIVND (reference sequence). CDR3 size: 15 residues. V was cut by 5 bases and J by 4 bases, with 17 bases left in between. The CDR3 DNA reads TGTGCCAGTAGTGATATAACCGGGACTAGCTATGGCTACACCTTC. Translating gives CASSDITGTSYGYTF.

The rearrangement links TRBV6-5 to TRBJ2-3; D is perhaps TRBD2 (6 bases). Per germline, CDR1 MNHEY and CDR2 SVGAGI. The CDR3 length is 13 residues. Trimming removed 6 bases at V and 2 bases at J, with 9 bases between. CDR3: CASRGLTTDTQYF. CDR3 bases: TGTGCCAGCAGGGGACTTACCACAGATACGCAGTATTTT.

This clone was counted at least ten times. CDR3 bases: TGCGCCAGCAGCTTGACAGCGGCCTACGAGCAGTACTTC. Encoded protein: CASSLTAAYEQYF. The chain recombines TRBV5-1 with TRBJ2-7, with D perhaps matching TRBD2 (5 bases). The CDR3 covers 13 residues. V lost 1 base and J lost 2, with 7 bases in between. Looked up from germline, CDR1 is SGHRS and CDR2 is YFSETQ.

The V gene is TRBV29-1, the J gene TRBJ1-2; 8 bases line up with TRBD1. CDR1 and CDR2 from the germline V gene are SQVTM and ANQGSEA. J was trimmed by 5 bases and V by 6 bases; bases with no gene match: 5. The CDR3 runs 12 residues. In DNA, the CDR3 is TGCAGCGTGAGCCAGGGGGCTTATGGCTACACCTTC. The encoded protein is CSVSQGAYGYTF.

This chain uses TRBV2 with TRBJ2-5, with TRBD1 matching 7 bases. The length of the CDR3 is 14 residues. V lost 5 bases to trimming and J lost 0 bases; unmatched junction nucleotides: 3. CDR1 is SNHLY and CDR2 is FYNNEI in the germline V gene. The CDR3 nucleotides read TGTGCCAGCAGTTCGACAGGGTACCAAGAGACCCAGTACTTC. Translation: CASSSTGYQETQYF.

V and J are TRBV7-2 and TRBJ2-1, with 8 positions matching TRBD2. CDR1 and CDR2 from the germline V gene are SGHTA and FQGNSA. CDR3 length: 15 amino acids. Trimming cost V 6 bases and J 6 bases; bases outside gene matches: 10. In DNA form, the CDR3 reads TGTGCCAGCAGATCGGGGGGGGCTCGTAGCAATGAGCAGTTCTTC. As protein: CASRSGGARSNEQFF.

V gene TRBV7-8 combines with J gene TRBJ2-7; TRBD1 is a possible D gene (7 bases). Trimming removed 6 bases from V and 2 bases from J, with 11 bases in between. The germline gives CDR1 SGHVS, CDR2 FQNEAQ. This CDR3 contains 13 residues. CDR3 sequence reads: CASSAGQPYEQYF. The CDR3 DNA is TGTGCCAGCAGTGCGGGACAGCCCTACGAGCAGTACTTC.

This chain uses TRBV19 with TRBJ1-1; D ambiguous. The CDR3 length is 13 residues. The germline V gene encodes CDR1 LNHDA and CDR2 SQIVND (reference sequence). The germline V and J ends were trimmed by 3 bases and 3 bases, with 8 bases remaining between them. In nucleotides, the CDR3 is TGTGCCAGTAGTATGGTGGGCTACACTGAAGCTTTCTTT. This sequence encodes CASSMVGYTEAFF. Full variable domain (remainder filled in from reference TRBV19 and TRBJ1-1): DGGITQSPKYLFRKEGQNVTLSCEQNLNHDAMYWYRQDPGQGLRLIYYSQIVNDFQKGDIAEGYSVSREKKESFPLTVTSAQKNPTAFYLCASSMVGYTEAFFGQGTRLTVV.

This chain uses TRBV27 with TRBJ2-7, with 7 bases lining up with TRBD2. The CDR3 has 17 residues. Losses at the gene ends were 6 bases for V and 1 base for J; bases not matched to a gene: 15. The germline V gene has CDR1 MNHEY and CDR2 SMNVEV (reference sequence). The CDR3: CASSDLFSGTKSYEQYF. CDR3 DNA: TGTGCCAGCAGCGACCTGTTTTCCGGGACTAAATCCTACGAGCAGTACTTC.

This clone has a single count. The rearrangement joins TRBV5-4 to TRBJ2-5, with a possible D match to TRBD2 (5 bases). Per the germline V gene, CDR1 is SGHNT and CDR2 is YYREEE (reference sequence). Trimming left V 0 bases short and J 5 bases short, with 8 bases between. The CDR3 has 13 residues. CDR3 sequence reads: CASSLERAETQYF. The CDR3 nucleotides are TGTGCCAGCAGCTTGGAGAGGGCGGAGACCCAGTACTTC.

This sequence joins TRBV6-5 and TRBJ1-4; a weak D match, TRBD1 (5 bases). This CDR3 region has 14 residues. With 6 bases removed from V and 11 bases from J, the gap between germline ends came to 19 bases. Germline lookup yields CDR1 MNHEY and CDR2 SVGAGI. CDR3 DNA: TGTGCCAGCAGAACCGTGGGAGGGGCGAAGAAACTGTTTTTT. This translates into CASRTVGGAKKLFF.

Details on this clone: This specimen includes other DNA sequences encoding the same CDR3. This sequence joins TRBV6-5 and TRBJ2-1; 9 nucleotides line up with TRBD1. Germline trimming cut 5 bases from V and 2 bases from J; bases unmatched to any gene: 1. There are 14 residues in the CDR3. Germline V gene lookup returns CDR1 MNHEY and CDR2 SVGAGI. The CDR3, as DNA: TGTGCCAGCAGTACAGGGGGCCCCTACAATGAGCAGTTCTTC. It encodes CASSTGGPYNEQFF.

The gene calls are TRBV19 and TRBJ1-5, with D uncertain. Trimming stripped 3 bases from V and 0 bases from J, with 15 bases between. Germline V CDR1 and CDR2: LNHDA, SQIVND (reference sequence). The CDR3 has 17 amino acids. CDR3 protein: CASSIVGLKNSNQPQHF. In DNA form, the CDR3 reads TGTGCCAGTAGTATTGTCGGACTGAAAAATAGCAATCAGCCCCAGCATTTT.

The J gene is TRBJ1-2, the V gene TRBV2, with D perhaps TRBD1 (6 bases). V was shortened by 7 bases and J by 4 bases, with 16 bases between the two germline ends. The CDR3 contains 14 residues. The germline CDR1 and CDR2 sequences are SNHLY and FYNNEI. This chain's CDR3 is CASNLLGAGYGYTF. The CDR3 DNA reads as TGTGCCAGCAATCTACTGGGGGCAGGCTATGGCTACACCTTC. The full variable domain, in which reference TRBV2 and TRBJ1-2 provide the parts outside the CDR3, is EPEVTQTPSHQVTQMGQEVILRCVPISNHLYFYWYRQILGQKVEFLVSFYNNEISEKSEIFDDQFSVERPDGSNFTLKIRSTKLEDSAMYFCASNLLGAGYGYTFGSGTRLTVV.

This rearrangement joins TRBV10-1 to TRBJ2-3, with D possibly matching TRBD2 (5 bases). V was pared by 2 bases and J by 0 bases, with 18 bases between. The CDR3 contains 18 residues. Germline CDR1 WNHNN, CDR2 SYGVQD (reference sequence). For the CDR3, the DNA is TGCGCCAGCAGTGAGGAGTCGTACTCTAGCCGTAGCACAGATACGCAGTATTTT. Its translation is CASSEESYSSRSTDTQYF.

The rearrangement joins TRBV30 to TRBJ2-7; D not certain. The germline CDR1 and CDR2 sequences are GTSNPN and SVGIG (reference sequence). V lost 2 bases and J 0 bases, leaving 14 bases between the germline ends. The CDR3 length is 15 residues. As DNA, the CDR3 is TGTGCCTGGAGTAGTGACGACTTAGACTCCTACGAGCAGTACTTC. It is translated as CAWSSDDLDSYEQYF.

The V gene is TRBV4-3, the J gene TRBJ2-7; D perhaps matches TRBD1 (6 bases). This CDR3 region has 13 residues. Germline V gives CDR1 LGHNA, CDR2 YSLEER. Trimming left V 2 bases short and J 5 bases short, with 10 bases between. The CDR3 DNA reads as TGCGCCAGCAGCCAACTACAGGGAGACGAGCAGTACTTC. It yields the protein CASSQLQGDEQYF.

The chain links TRBV12-3 or TRBV12-4 to TRBJ1-2, with a weak D call TRBD1 (5 bases). CDR3 length: 13 amino acids. V shed 4 bases and J shed 8 bases, with 14 bases lying between them. The CDR3 nucleotides are TGTGCCAGCAGTTGGTCCAGGGCACGGGGCTACACCTTC. This gives the protein CASSWSRARGYTF.

The chain has TRBV3-1 (or the pseudogene TRBV3-2) and TRBJ2-7; 7 positions agree with TRBD1. CDR1 and CDR2 from the germline V gene are LGHDT and YNNKEL (reference sequence). The ends lost 3 bases at V and 0 bases at J; junction bases unmatched: 2. This CDR3 is 14 amino acids long. In DNA, the CDR3 is TGTGCCAGCAGCCATCACAGGGGCTCCTACGAGCAGTACTTC. This sequence encodes CASSHHRGSYEQYF.

The J gene is TRBJ1-6, the V gene TRBV5-5; 9 bases align to TRBD1. From germline, CDR1 is SGHKS and CDR2 YYEKEE (reference sequence). This CDR3 spans 15 amino acids. The J segment lost 10 bases and the V segment lost 5 bases, leaving 10 bases of the junction unmatched. In nucleotides, the CDR3 is TGTGCCAGCAGGGAGGGACAGGGTCCGGGCTCACCCCTCCACTTT. Encoded protein: CASREGQGPGSPLHF.

The chain joins TRBV7-9 to TRBJ1-1; 12 nucleotides line up with TRBD1. From germline, CDR1 is SEHNR and CDR2 FQNEAQ (reference sequence). The length of the CDR3 is 17 residues. The junction had 11 bases not matched to a gene; V was cut back by 3 bases and J by 6 bases. CDR3 nucleotide sequence: TGTGCCAGCAGCTTTCCGGGACAGGGGGCGCTTGAAGCTGAAGCTTTCTTT. This gives the protein CASSFPGQGALEAEAFF. Supplemented by reference TRBV7-9 and TRBJ1-1, the full variable domain reads DTGVSQNPRHKITKRGQNVTFRCDPISEHNRLYWYRQTLGQGPEFLTYFQNEAQLEKSRLLSDRFSAERPKGSFSTLEIQRTEQGDSAMYLCASSFPGQGALEAEAFFGQGTRLTVV.

The chain combines TRBV7-9 with TRBJ1-1; D not resolved. Germline CDR1 SEHNR, CDR2 FQNEAQ (reference sequence). CDR3 length equals 13 residues. Trimming took off 4 bases at V and 0 bases at J, with 6 bases between the two ends. The CDR3 DNA sequence: TGTGCCAGCAGCTCCTATATGAACACTGAAGCTTTCTTT. It is translated as CASSSYMNTEAFF.